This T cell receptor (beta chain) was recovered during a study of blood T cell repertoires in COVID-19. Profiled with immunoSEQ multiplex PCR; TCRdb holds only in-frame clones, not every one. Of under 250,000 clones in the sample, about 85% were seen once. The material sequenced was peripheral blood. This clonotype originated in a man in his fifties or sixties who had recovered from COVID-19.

This CDR3 is CASSLRTSQGAAGELFF. The CDR3 bases are TGTGCCAGCAGCCTCCGGACGTCCCAGGGGGCGGCCGGGGAGCTGTTTTTT. The chain employs TRBV7-2 and TRBJ2-2, with 8 bases matching TRBD1. This CDR3 has 17 residues. Trimming removed 5 bases from V and 6 bases from J; junction bases left unmatched: 14. Germline CDR1 and CDR2: SGHTA and FQGNSA. Variable domain in full (rest from reference TRBV7-2 and TRBJ2-2): GAGVSQSPSNKVTEKGKDVELRCDPISGHTALYWYRQSLGQGLEFLIYFQGNSAPDKSGLPSDRFSAERTGGSVSTLTIQRTQQEDSAVYLCASSLRTSQGAAGELFFGEGSRLTVL.